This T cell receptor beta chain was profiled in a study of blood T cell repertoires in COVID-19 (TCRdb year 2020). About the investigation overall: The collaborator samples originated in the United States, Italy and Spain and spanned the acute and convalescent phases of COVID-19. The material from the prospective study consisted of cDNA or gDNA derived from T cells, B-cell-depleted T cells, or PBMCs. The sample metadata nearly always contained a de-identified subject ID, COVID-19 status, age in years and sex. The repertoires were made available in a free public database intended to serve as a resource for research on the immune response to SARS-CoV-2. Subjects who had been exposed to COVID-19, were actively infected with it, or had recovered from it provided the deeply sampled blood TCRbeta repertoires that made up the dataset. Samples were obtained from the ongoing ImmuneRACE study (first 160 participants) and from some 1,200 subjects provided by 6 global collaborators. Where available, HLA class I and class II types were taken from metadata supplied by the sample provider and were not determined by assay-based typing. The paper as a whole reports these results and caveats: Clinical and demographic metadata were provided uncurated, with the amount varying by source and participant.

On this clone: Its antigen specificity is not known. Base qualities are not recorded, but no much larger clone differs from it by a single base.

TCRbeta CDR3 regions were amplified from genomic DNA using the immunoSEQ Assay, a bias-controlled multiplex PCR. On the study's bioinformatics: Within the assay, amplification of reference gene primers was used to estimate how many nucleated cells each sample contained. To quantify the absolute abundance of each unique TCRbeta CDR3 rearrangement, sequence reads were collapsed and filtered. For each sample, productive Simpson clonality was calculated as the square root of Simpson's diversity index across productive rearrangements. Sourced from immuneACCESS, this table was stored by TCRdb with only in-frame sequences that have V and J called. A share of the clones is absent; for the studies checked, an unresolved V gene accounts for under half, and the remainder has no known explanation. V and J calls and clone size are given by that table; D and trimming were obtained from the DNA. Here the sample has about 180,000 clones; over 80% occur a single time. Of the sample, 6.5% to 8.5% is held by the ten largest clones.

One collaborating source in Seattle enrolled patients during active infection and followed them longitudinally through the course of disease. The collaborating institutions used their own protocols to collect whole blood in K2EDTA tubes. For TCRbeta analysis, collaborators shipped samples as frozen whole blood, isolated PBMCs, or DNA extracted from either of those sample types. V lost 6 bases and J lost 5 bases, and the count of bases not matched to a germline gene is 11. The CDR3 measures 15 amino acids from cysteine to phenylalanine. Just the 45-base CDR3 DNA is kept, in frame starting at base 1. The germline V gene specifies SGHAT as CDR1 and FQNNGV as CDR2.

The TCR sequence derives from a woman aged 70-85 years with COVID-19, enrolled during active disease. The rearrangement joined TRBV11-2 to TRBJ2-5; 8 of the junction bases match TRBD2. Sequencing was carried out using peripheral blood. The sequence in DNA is TGTGCCAGCAGAAGACCGGGACTAGGTTTGGAGACCCAGTACTTC. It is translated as CASRRPGLGLETQYF. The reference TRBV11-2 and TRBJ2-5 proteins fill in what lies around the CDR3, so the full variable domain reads EAGVAQSPRYKIIEKRQSVAFWCNPISGHATLYWYQQILGQGPKLLIQFQNNGVVDDSQLPKDRFSAERLKGVDSTLKIQPAKLEDSAVYLCASRRPGLGLETQYFGPGTRLLVL.